The clone carrying this T cell receptor beta chain was picked up one time. This CDR3 spans 19 amino acids. Germline CDR1 and CDR2: MNHEY and SMNVEV (reference sequence). The J segment lost 4 bases and the V segment lost 5 bases, leaving 14 bases of the junction unmatched. TCRdb's copy holds only in-frame clones and misses some; the assay was immunoSEQ multiplex PCR. This table holds approximately 300,000 clones, around nine tenths found once. The sample originates from a study of blood T cell repertoires in COVID-19. Study at large: Sites in the United States, Italy and Spain provided acute and convalescent COVID-19 samples.

The V and J genes are TRBV27 and TRBJ2-2; 12 positions agree with TRBD2. The sequence derives from a man in his forties or fifties with active or convalescent COVID-19. The sample consisted of peripheral blood. CDR3 in amino acids: CASSNRPGTSGLPTGELFF. CDR3 bases: TGTGCCAGCAGTAACCGCCCGGGGACTAGCGGGTTACCCACCGGGGAGCTGTTTTTT.